The 18 T cell receptor beta chains presented below share a single source sample, sequenced in a study of cytomegalovirus exposure and HLA in healthy donors. TCRdb's table, derived via immunoSEQ multiplex PCR, lists solely in-frame clones and lacks some. The sample lists about 84,000 clones; approximately 90% were seen once. The material sequenced was PBMCs. Receptors originate from a man aged 25 to 40 in good health and CMV-seronegative.

This sequence joins TRBV11-2 and TRBJ2-1; D may be TRBD2 (5 bases). The CDR3 is 11 residues long. The V end was cut by 2 bases, the J end by 9 bases, with 5 bases between. In germline, CDR1 is SGHAT, CDR2 FQNNGV. This chain's CDR3 is CASSLRGEQFF. The CDR3 DNA is TGTGCCAGCAGCTTACGGGGTGAGCAGTTCTTC.

This clone appeared a single time. The genes are TRBV10-3 and TRBJ2-7; TRBD1 matches at 9 bases. The CDR3 extends over 14 amino acids. CDR1 and CDR2 from the germline V gene are ENHRY and SYGVKD. The V segment lost 9 bases and the J segment 1 base; nucleotides outside the gene matches: 7. CDR3 loop: CAMARDRESYEQYF. The CDR3 DNA reads as TGTGCCATGGCTAGGGACAGGGAATCCTACGAGCAGTACTTC.

The V and J genes are TRBV5-8 and TRBJ1-1; the match to TRBD1 covers 7 bases. This CDR3 comprises 14 residues. The germline V gene has CDR1 SGHTS and CDR2 YDEGEE. The J segment lost 2 bases and the V segment lost 2 bases, leaving 3 bases of the junction unmatched. The CDR3 reads CASSFKGANTEAFF. The CDR3 coding sequence is TGTGCCAGCAGCTTTAAGGGGGCCAACACTGAAGCTTTCTTT.

The V and J genes are TRBV15 and TRBJ1-1, with D possibly matching TRBD1 (6 bases). CDR1 and CDR2 (germline): LNHNV, YYDKDF (reference sequence). This CDR3 region has 15 residues. Trimming removed 5 bases from V and 0 bases from J, with 13 bases in between. The CDR3 DNA reads TGTGCCACCAGCGGAAACAGGGTCATGAACACTGAAGCTTTCTTT. Amino acid sequence: CATSGNRVMNTEAFF.

V gene TRBV28 combines with J gene TRBJ2-3, with a weak D call TRBD2 (6 bases). Germline V gives CDR1 MDHEN, CDR2 SYDVKM. The V and J ends lost 9 bases and 0 bases respectively, with 7 bases between them. The CDR3 covers 12 residues. The CDR3, as DNA: TGTGCCAGTCGGGGGAGCACAGATACGCAGTATTTT. It is translated as CASRGSTDTQYF.

The chain carries TRBV11-3 and TRBJ2-2; TRBD2 might be the D (5 bases). The CDR3 sequence is 13 residues long. Trimming removed 6 bases at V and 8 bases at J, with 13 bases between. CDR1 is SGHNT and CDR2 is YENEEA in the germline V gene. CDR3 sequence: CASRSGEGGELFF. The CDR3 DNA reads TGTGCCAGCAGAAGTGGTGAGGGTGGGGAGCTGTTTTTT.

The rearrangement joins TRBV4-1 to TRBJ2-1; 9 bases agree with TRBD2. After removal of 1 base from V and 2 bases from J, the junction contained 12 bases not matched to a gene. CDR1 and CDR2 from the germline V gene are MGHRA and YSYEKL. The CDR3 consists of 19 residues. The CDR3 coding sequence is TGCGCCAGCAGCCAAGGCCCCTATCTAGCGGGGATTACCTACAATGAGCAGTTCTTC. Translation gives CASSQGPYLAGITYNEQFF.

This clone has only one observation. V gene TRBV7-6 combines with J gene TRBJ2-7, with 8 bases lining up with TRBD1. The germline CDR1 and CDR2 sequences are SGHVS and FNYEAQ. Losses at the gene ends were 2 bases for V and 6 bases for J; bases not matched to a gene: 15. This CDR3 contains 17 residues. The CDR3 DNA sequence: TGTGCCAGCAGCTTACGTCTGCCGGGACAGGTGATGGGCGAGCAGTACTTC. It encodes CASSLRLPGQVMGEQYF.

V usage is TRBV27 and J usage is TRBJ1-5; 8 nucleotides line up with TRBD1. CDR3 length: 15 amino acids. Germline V lookup: CDR1 MNHEY, CDR2 SMNVEV (reference sequence). J gave up 4 bases and V 5 bases, and 7 bases lay outside the gene matches. The CDR3 is CASSTRDRGNQPQHF. CDR3 DNA: TGTGCCAGCAGTACAAGAGACAGGGGTAATCAGCCCCAGCATTTT.

The rearrangement uses TRBV7-3 and TRBJ2-3, with D maybe TRBD2 (5 bases). Trimming cost V 4 bases and J 6 bases, with 14 bases left between them. Germline V gene data show CDR1 as SGHTA and CDR2 as FQGTGA. This CDR3 has 14 residues. The CDR3 nucleotides are TGTGCCAGCAGCTCAGATACTAGTTTCGATACGCAGTATTTT. Its protein product is CASSSDTSFDTQYF.

The V and J genes are TRBV11-2 and TRBJ2-3; TRBD1 aligns across 9 bases. The V and J ends lost 5 bases and 4 bases, in that order; junction bases with no gene match: 13. Per the germline V gene, CDR1 is SGHAT and CDR2 is FQNNGV. The length of the CDR3 is 17 residues. For the CDR3, the DNA is TGTGCCAGCAGCCCAAGTCTGGGACAGGGACAGGCAGATACGCAGTATTTT. Translation gives CASSPSLGQGQADTQYF.

J is TRBJ2-7 and V is TRBV29-1; no clear D. The CDR3 runs 11 residues. Germline CDR1 reads SQVTM; CDR2 reads ANQGSEA. V was trimmed by 3 bases and J by 3 bases, leaving 6 bases between them. CDR3 amino acids: CSVDQDYEQYF. For the CDR3, the DNA is TGCAGCGTTGACCAGGACTACGAGCAGTACTTC.

The gene calls are TRBV28 and TRBJ1-5; D is perhaps TRBD1 (6 bases). The germline V gene encodes CDR1 MDHEN and CDR2 SYDVKM. V shed 6 bases and J shed 3 bases, with 18 bases lying between them. The length of the CDR3 is 16 residues. For the CDR3, the DNA is TGTGCCAGCAGCAGGACAGAGTATGCAAACAATCAGCCCCAGCATTTT. Protein: CASSRTEYANNQPQHF.

This rearrangement joins TRBV5-1 to TRBJ2-1, with 10 bases that match TRBD2. Germline CDR1 is SGHRS and CDR2 is YFSETQ. The CDR3 totals 15 residues. J was trimmed by 4 bases and V by 3 bases; bases with no gene match: 4. CDR3 sequence reads: CASSSLAGRYNEQFF. Here the CDR3 DNA reads TGCGCCAGCAGCTCACTAGCGGGAAGATACAATGAGCAGTTCTTC.

CDR3 loop: CASSGALGNTIYF. The CDR3 DNA sequence: TGCGCCAGCAGCGGGGCGCTGGGAAACACCATATATTTT. The chain couples TRBV5-1 to TRBJ1-3, with a tentative D call TRBD1 (5 bases). The length of the CDR3 is 13 residues. Germline CDR1 SGHRS, CDR2 YFSETQ. V dropped 4 bases and J dropped 4 bases, with 9 bases sitting between them.

This clone counts as medium-sized. This chain links TRBV6-5 with TRBJ2-5; 13 positions agree with TRBD2. V trimming: 0 bases; J trimming: 5 bases; junction bases outside the gene matches: 0. Germline V gives CDR1 MNHEY, CDR2 SVGAGI. CDR3 length: 15 residues. This CDR3 reads CASSYSTSGGETQYF. CDR3 nucleotides: TGTGCCAGCAGTTACTCGACTAGCGGGGGGGAGACCCAGTACTTC.

V and J are TRBV29-1 and TRBJ1-4; 7 positions agree with TRBD1. Trimming removed 6 bases from V and 4 bases from J; junction bases left unmatched: 8. The CDR3 loop spans 14 amino acids. The germline V gene has CDR1 SQVTM and CDR2 ANQGSEA. CDR3 in DNA: TGCAGCGTCTTCAGGGGGGTCGGTAATGAAAAACTGTTTTTT. Amino acid sequence: CSVFRGVGNEKLFF.

The sample holds a few counts of this clone. The chain combines TRBV30 with TRBJ1-5; D remains unclear. Per the germline V gene, CDR1 is GTSNPN and CDR2 is SVGIG (reference sequence). V lost 5 bases and J 6 bases, leaving 14 bases between the germline ends. There are 13 residues in the CDR3. CDR3 sequence: CAWGAGAGQPQHF. CDR3 sequence (DNA): TGTGCCTGGGGAGCTGGCGCGGGTCAGCCCCAGCATTTT.